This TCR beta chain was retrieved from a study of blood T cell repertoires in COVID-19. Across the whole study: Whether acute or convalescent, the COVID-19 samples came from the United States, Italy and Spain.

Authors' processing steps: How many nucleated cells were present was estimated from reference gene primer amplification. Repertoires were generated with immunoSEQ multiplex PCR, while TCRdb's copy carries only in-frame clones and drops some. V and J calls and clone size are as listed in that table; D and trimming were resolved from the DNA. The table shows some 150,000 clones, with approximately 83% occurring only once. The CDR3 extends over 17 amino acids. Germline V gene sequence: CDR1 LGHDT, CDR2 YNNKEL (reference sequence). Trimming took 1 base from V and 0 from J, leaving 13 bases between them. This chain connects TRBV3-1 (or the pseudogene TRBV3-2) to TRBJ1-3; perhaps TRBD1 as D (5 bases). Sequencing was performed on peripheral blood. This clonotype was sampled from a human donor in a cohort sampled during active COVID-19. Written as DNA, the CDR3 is TGTGCCAGCAGCCAAGGTACCAGGGCACACTCTGGAAACACCATATATTTT. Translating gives CASSQGTRAHSGNTIYF.